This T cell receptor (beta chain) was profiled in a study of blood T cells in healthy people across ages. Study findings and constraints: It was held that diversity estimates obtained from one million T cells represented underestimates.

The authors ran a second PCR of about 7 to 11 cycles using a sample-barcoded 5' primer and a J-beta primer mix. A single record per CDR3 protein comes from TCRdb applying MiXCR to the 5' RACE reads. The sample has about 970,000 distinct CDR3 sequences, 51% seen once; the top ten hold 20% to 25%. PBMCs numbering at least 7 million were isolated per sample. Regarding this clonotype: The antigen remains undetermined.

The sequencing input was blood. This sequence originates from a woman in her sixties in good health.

CDR3 DNA: TGTGCCAGCAGTGCCAGCGTATCGTACGAAGAGACCCAGTACTTC. Its translation is CASSASVSYEETQYF. V usage is TRBV25-1 and J usage is TRBJ2-5; D is unclear. V was cut by 4 bases and J by 3 bases, with 15 bases left in between. This CDR3 is 15 amino acids long. CDR1 is MGHDK and CDR2 is SYGVNS in the germline V gene.